One T cell receptor beta chain is described in this entry. Assignments of participants to cohorts depended upon their own reported clinical history. J gave up 4 bases and V 5 bases, and 7 bases lay outside the gene matches. The CDR3 is made up of 14 amino acids. CDR1 is SGHDN, CDR2 FVKESK, per germline. The data originate from a study of blood T cell repertoires in COVID-19. Looking at the study overall: Cohort 3 recovery required two negative PCRs, clearance, or symptom resolution.

Data came from immunoSEQ multiplex PCR; TCRdb stores just in-frame clones and leaves some out. The data hold about 270,000 clones, with 88% observed a single time. Sequencing was done on a sample of PBMCs or T cells enriched from blood (not recorded which). This clonotype was obtained from a woman aged 55-69 years in a cohort exposed to, infected with or recovered from COVID-19 (not recorded which). The chain links TRBV14 to TRBJ2-5, with 7 bases lining up with TRBD1. The CDR3 is CASSFDRVGETQYF. The CDR3 region has the DNA TGTGCCAGCAGCTTCGACAGGGTAGGAGAGACCCAGTACTTC.